This T cell receptor beta chain was profiled in a study of T-cell memory formation after mild COVID-19. Each CDR3 protein is one row after TCRdb ran MiXCR on the 5' RACE reads. Of approximately 340,000 distinct CDR3 sequences detected, over 10% appear once; the ten largest clones hold around 21%. As to this clonotype: What it binds is unknown.

Regarding the study as a whole: The SARS-CoV-2 specificity of second-wave clones reaching peak at day 37 remained unverified. Some clones that responded turned up in pre-infection memory, which suggests that cross-reactive memory joined in.

The sequenced material came from PBMCs or a T cell subset sorted from them (not recorded which). This TCR was recovered from a man between 18 and 35 years old who had mild COVID-19 (a few samples of this study predate the infection). Cell type and time point are not known.

For the CDR3, the DNA is TGTGCCAGCAGCCGCACTGGGCGAGTCTCCTACGAGCAGTACTTC. As protein: CASSRTGRVSYEQYF. The J gene is TRBJ2-7, the V gene TRBV13; D not certain. The V end lost 5 bases, the J end lost 0 bases, and 14 bases lay between the germline ends. The germline CDR1 and CDR2 sequences are PRHDT and FYEKMQ (reference sequence). The CDR3 has 15 amino acids.